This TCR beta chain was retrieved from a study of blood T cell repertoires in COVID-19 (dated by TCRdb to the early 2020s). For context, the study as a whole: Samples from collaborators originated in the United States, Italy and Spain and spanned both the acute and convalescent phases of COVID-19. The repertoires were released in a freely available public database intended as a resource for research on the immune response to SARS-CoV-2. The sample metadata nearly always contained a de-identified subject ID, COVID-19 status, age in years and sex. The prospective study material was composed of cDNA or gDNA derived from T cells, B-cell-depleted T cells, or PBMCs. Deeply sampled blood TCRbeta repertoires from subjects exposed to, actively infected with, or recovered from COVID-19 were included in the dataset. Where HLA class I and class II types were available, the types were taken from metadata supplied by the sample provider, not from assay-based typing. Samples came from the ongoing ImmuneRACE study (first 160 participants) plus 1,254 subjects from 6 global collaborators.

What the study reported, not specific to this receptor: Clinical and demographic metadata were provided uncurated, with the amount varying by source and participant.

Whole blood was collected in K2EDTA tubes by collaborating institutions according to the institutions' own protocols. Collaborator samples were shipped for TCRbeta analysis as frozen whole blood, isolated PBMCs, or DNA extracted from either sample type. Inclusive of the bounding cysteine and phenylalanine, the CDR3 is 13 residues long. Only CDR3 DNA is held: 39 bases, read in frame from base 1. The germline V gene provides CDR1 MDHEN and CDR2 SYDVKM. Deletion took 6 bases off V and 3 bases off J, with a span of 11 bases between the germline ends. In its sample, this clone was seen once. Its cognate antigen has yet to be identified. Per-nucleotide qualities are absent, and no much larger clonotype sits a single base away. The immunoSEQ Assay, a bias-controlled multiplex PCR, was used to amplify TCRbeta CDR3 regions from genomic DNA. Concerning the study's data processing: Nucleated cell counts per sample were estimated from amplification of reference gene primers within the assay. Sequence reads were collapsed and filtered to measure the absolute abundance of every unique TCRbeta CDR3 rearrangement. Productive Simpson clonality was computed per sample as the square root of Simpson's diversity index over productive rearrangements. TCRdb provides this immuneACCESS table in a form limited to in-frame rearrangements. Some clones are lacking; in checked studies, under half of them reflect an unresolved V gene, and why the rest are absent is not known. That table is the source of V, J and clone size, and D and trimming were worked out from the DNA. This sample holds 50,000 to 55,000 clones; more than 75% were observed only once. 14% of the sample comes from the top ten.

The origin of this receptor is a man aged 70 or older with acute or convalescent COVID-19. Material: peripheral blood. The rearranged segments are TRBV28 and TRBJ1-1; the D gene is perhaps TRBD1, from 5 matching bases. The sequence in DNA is TGTGCCAGCAGCTCCCAGGGCTACACTGAAGCTTTCTTT. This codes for CASSSQGYTEAFF.